This entry features one T cell receptor beta chain sequence. The antigen is not known. This CDR3 has 16 residues. The V gene end was trimmed by 6 bases and the J gene end by 3 bases; junction bases not matched to a gene: 14. Germline lookup yields CDR1 MNHEY and CDR2 SVGEGT. The source of the sample is a study of T cells after yellow fever vaccination. Broader study findings: Sorted repertoires could include abundant contaminating clonotypes from bulk cells.

5'RACE template switching generated TCR cDNA, adding a universal primer site and UMIs. TCRdb analysed the 5' RACE reads with MiXCR anew, one entry per CDR3 protein. The data show about 340,000 distinct CDR3 sequences, 3% to 4.5% seen once. This receptor was obtained from a man aged 18 to 29 who received the YFV17D yellow fever vaccine. The rearrangement links TRBV6-2 or TRBV6-3 to TRBJ2-7; 7 nucleotides agree with TRBD1. The sequencing used PBMCs, collected 5 days after the yellow fever booster vaccination. CDR3 amino acids: CASRAHDRVFHYEQYF. The CDR3 nucleotides read TGTGCCAGCAGGGCACACGACAGGGTCTTCCACTACGAGCAGTACTTC.